These T cell receptor beta chains were read from a single sample in a study of blood T cell repertoires in COVID-19. Sequenced by immunoSEQ multiplex PCR; TCRdb stores in-frame clones only, minus some. The repertoire holds around 230,000 clones, with more than 80% as singletons. Sequenced: PBMCs or T cells enriched from blood (not recorded which). Receptors were obtained from a woman aged 40 to 55 with acute COVID-19. CDR3s include the opening cysteine and the closing phenylalanine or tryptophan. Fields, in order: J gene, V gene, CDR3 protein.

J: TRBJ2-7
V: TRBV7-2
CDR3: CASSASPGTAYEQYF

J: TRBJ2-3
V: TRBV6-1
CDR3: CASSESASSITDTQYF

J: TRBJ1-6
V: TRBV9
CDR3: CASSQSEAVNSPLHF

J: TRBJ2-5
V: TRBV29-1
CDR3: CSAPGQGGETQYF

J: TRBJ1-1
V: TRBV13
CDR3: CASSPGGGTEAFF

J: TRBJ1-1
V: TRBV12-3/TRBV12-4
CDR3: CASSLGTGEAFF

J: TRBJ2-1
V: TRBV3-1/TRBV3-2
CDR3: CASSQGVSGGPSSYNEQFF

J: TRBJ2-5
V: TRBV3-1/TRBV3-2
CDR3: CASSQAAPRAYVPQYF

J: TRBJ2-1
V: TRBV12-3/TRBV12-4
CDR3: CASSLARGSEQFF

J: TRBJ2-3
V: TRBV3-1/TRBV3-2
CDR3: CASSQDPLSGGGADTQYF

J: TRBJ1-2
V: TRBV5-8
CDR3: CASSLLRGRGGYTF

J: TRBJ1-2
V: TRBV5-1
CDR3: CASSSGSSGYTF

J: TRBJ2-7
V: TRBV27
CDR3: CASSLQGGDYEQYF

J: TRBJ1-4
V: TRBV4-3
CDR3: CASSQSSGTGNEKLFF

J: TRBJ1-2
V: TRBV12-3/TRBV12-4
CDR3: CASSTGVVDGYTF

J: TRBJ2-1
V: TRBV5-1
CDR3: CASSFSGDGKDEQFF

J: TRBJ1-2
V: TRBV6-1
CDR3: CASSELTTGLSGYTF

J: TRBJ2-5
V: TRBV6-2/TRBV6-3
CDR3: CASSWGTGGTQETQYF

J: TRBJ1-1
V: TRBV4-3
CDR3: CASSQDGGIAEAFF

J: TRBJ1-3
V: TRBV25-1
CDR3: CASKQVPENTIYF

J: TRBJ1-1
V: TRBV25-1
CDR3: CASRSGGTEAFF

J: TRBJ2-1
V: TRBV7-6
CDR3: CASSQGQAVSYNEQFF

J: TRBJ1-2
V: TRBV7-9
CDR3: CASSPRDTNPRDGYTF

J: TRBJ1-1
V: TRBV10-2
CDR3: CASSETDISTEAFF

J: TRBJ1-2
V: TRBV5-8
CDR3: CASSYGQGGQITVDGYTF

J: TRBJ1-1
V: TRBV29-1
CDR3: CSSEQGLGTEAFF

J: TRBJ2-3
V: TRBV6-5
CDR3: CASTGGARTDTQYF

J: TRBJ2-5
V: TRBV13
CDR3: CASSLGRGLAGQTQYF

J: TRBJ1-4
V: TRBV4-1
CDR3: CASSSPARGATNEKLFF

J: TRBJ2-5
V: TRBV14
CDR3: CASSQETGLQETQYF

J: TRBJ2-1
V: TRBV5-1
CDR3: CASSEIPGQAWDEQFF

J: TRBJ1-4
V: TRBV3-1/TRBV3-2
CDR3: CASSHRGGEKLFF

J: TRBJ1-1
V: TRBV12-5
CDR3: CASGLVAGGYTEAFF

J: TRBJ1-5
V: TRBV13
CDR3: CASSLGRRQAGQPQHF

J: TRBJ2-3
V: TRBV4-2
CDR3: CASSQDPYTSGGSWTQYF

J: TRBJ1-2
V: TRBV6-1
CDR3: CASSDPLDPEKVDYGYTF

J: TRBJ1-1
V: TRBV6-5
CDR3: CASSPRTGIEAFF

J: TRBJ1-2
V: TRBV30
CDR3: CAWSVRVGGYGYTF

J: TRBJ1-5
V: TRBV20-1
CDR3: CSASRGTEPNQPQHF

J: TRBJ2-2
V: TRBV7-9
CDR3: CASSGDRGLPGELFF

J: TRBJ2-1
V: TRBV28
CDR3: CASSLGLDLSGNEQFF

J: TRBJ2-3
V: TRBV28
CDR3: CASSSGKAQYF

J: TRBJ1-1
V: TRBV3-1/TRBV3-2
CDR3: CASSQGQGVAEAFF

J: TRBJ1-2
V: TRBV12-5
CDR3: CASGLGQGRYYGYTF

J: TRBJ1-2
V: TRBV10-3
CDR3: CAISGRQGYGYTF

J: TRBJ1-1
V: TRBV29-1
CDR3: CSVGDRAEAFF

J: TRBJ2-3
V: TRBV11-2
CDR3: CASSSSTDTQYF

J: TRBJ1-1
V: TRBV11-3
CDR3: CASSPDGGMNTEAFF

J: TRBJ2-1
V: TRBV4-1
CDR3: CASSQDDLAGYYNEQFF

J: TRBJ2-1
V: TRBV27
CDR3: CASSFSDRWDYNEQFF

J: TRBJ1-5
V: TRBV30
CDR3: CAWTPSGFFSQPQHF

J: TRBJ2-2
V: TRBV15
CDR3: CATSPELWGDTGELFF

J: TRBJ2-7
V: TRBV10-3
CDR3: CAINRGGDEQYF

J: TRBJ1-4
V: TRBV3-1/TRBV3-2
CDR3: CASREPGGKLFF

J: TRBJ1-1
V: TRBV6-2/TRBV6-3
CDR3: CASSELGTEAFF

J: TRBJ2-7
V: TRBV29-1
CDR3: CSAGGDRYEQYF

J: TRBJ1-5
V: TRBV24-1
CDR3: CATSDRQINQPQHF